This is a list of T cell receptor beta chains from one sample in a study of cytomegalovirus exposure and HLA in healthy donors. The data were produced by immunoSEQ multiplex PCR, yet TCRdb's version contains in-frame clones alone and is incomplete. The table shows over 150,000 clones, with about 80% occurring only once. Material: PBMCs. Receptors originate from a man aged 25-40 years in good health and CMV-seropositive. Each CDR3 is given with its conserved first and last residue. Clone sizes are given selectively: once, few, many, or a class where the clone is expanded.

size | J | V | CDR3
- | TRBJ2-5 | TRBV19 | CASSIRGTQYF
few | TRBJ2-7 | TRBV6-1 | CASSEGPSGSGYEQYF
- | TRBJ2-1 | TRBV4-1 | CASSQGSTRSWNEQFF
- | TRBJ2-2 | TRBV2 | CASAGLAGPNTGELFF
- | TRBJ2-1 | TRBV12-5 | CASGLAFGAYNEQFF
- | TRBJ1-1 | TRBV9 | CASSPRGHMNTEAFF
- | TRBJ2-7 | TRBV2 | CASSESSGTHSYEQYF
once | TRBJ2-2 | TRBV5-1 | CASTRGTGRTGELFF
- | TRBJ2-7 | TRBV7-2 | CASSPDRGNSYEQYF
- | TRBJ2-1 | TRBV7-9 | CASSSGQGRSYNEQFF
- | TRBJ2-7 | TRBV7-6 | CASSLTRGDFYEQYF
- | TRBJ1-4 | TRBV30 | CAWSRTNEKLFF
- | TRBJ2-5 | TRBV4-2 | CASSQDAGRIRQETQYF
- | TRBJ1-4 | TRBV7-2 | CASSLRPGGTNEKLFF
- | TRBJ2-2 | TRBV25-1 | CASLSGVANTGELFF
- | TRBJ1-1 | TRBV11-2 | CASSLWADGTEAFF
- | TRBJ1-1 | TRBV11-2 | CASSYGLRTEAFF
- | TRBJ2-2 | TRBV9 | CASSAPGQSGLLNTGELFF
- | TRBJ2-2 | TRBV19 | CASSMARNTGELFF
few | TRBJ2-7 | TRBV7-2 | CASSFVQGSSYEQYF
- | TRBJ2-1 | TRBV19 | CASSTADRGLDEQFF
- | TRBJ2-1 | TRBV2 | CASSDDSYNEQFF